Below are 21 T cell receptor beta chains sequenced from a single sample in a study of regulatory T cells in long-lasting Graves disease. Time point denoted: newly diagnosed GD, antithyroid drugs for less than 3 months. RNA isolated from PBMCs was used to make the TCR library. According to the study, TCR beta libraries were built with iRepertoire HTBI primers and CDR3-region Arm-PCR. TCRdb recomputed calls from the multiplex PCR reads with MiXCR, one row per CDR3 protein. The sample shows 620,000 or so distinct CDR3 sequences, 15% to 20% of them seen only once. The data were also submitted as part of a second study, on T cells in Graves' hyperthyroidism and ophthalmopathy.

This sample comprised peripheral blood mononuclear cells (PBMCs), obtained at new diagnosis, from a patient treated with antithyroid drugs. The receptors were gathered from a woman between 25 and 40 years old with Graves disease.

The chain combines TRBV19 with TRBJ1-4; D remains unclear. This CDR3 has 16 residues. Germline V lookup: CDR1 LNHDA, CDR2 SQIVND (reference sequence). V gave up 3 bases and J gave up 3 bases, with 14 bases separating them. DNA for the CDR3: TGTGCCAGTAGTATTGGCACAACCGCAGCTAATGAAAAACTGTTTTTT. The encoded protein is CASSIGTTAANEKLFF.

The chain joins TRBV24-1 to TRBJ2-3; D is possibly TRBD1 (6 bases). Trimming stripped 5 bases from V and 5 bases from J, with 16 bases between. The CDR3 extends over 15 amino acids. Germline V gene data show CDR1 as KGHDR and CDR2 as SFDVKD. CDR3 coding DNA: TGTGCCACCAGTGCCCCCACGCAGGGGAAAGATACGCAGTATTTT. Protein product: CATSAPTQGKDTQYF.

This clonotype was detected many times. V gene TRBV6-1 combines with J gene TRBJ2-7; D is ambiguous. Germline V gene sequence: CDR1 MNHNS, CDR2 SASEGT. With 7 bases removed from V and 5 bases from J, the gap between germline ends came to 9 bases. The CDR3 extends over 11 amino acids. The DNA for the CDR3 is TGTGCCAGCACCAGAGACAACGAGCAGTACTTC. Protein: CASTRDNEQYF.

This clonotype was picked up a small number of times. J is TRBJ2-1 and V is TRBV27; possible D gene TRBD2, 6 bases. Trimming shortened V by 6 bases and J by 7 bases, and 13 bases separated the two germline ends. Germline-derived CDR1 and CDR2 are MNHEY and SMNVEV (reference sequence). The CDR3 has 13 amino acids. CDR3 amino acids: CASRGLNLNEQFF. DNA for the CDR3: TGTGCCAGCAGGGGACTTAATCTTAATGAGCAGTTCTTC.

This chain links TRBV5-1 with TRBJ2-7, with TRBD2 identical over 8 bases. The CDR3 is made up of 15 amino acids. Trimming cost V 3 bases and J 4 bases; bases outside gene matches: 9. Germline V gives CDR1 SGHRS, CDR2 YFSETQ. Here the CDR3 DNA reads TGCGCCAGCAGCTCTGTCGCGGGACTAGGGTACGAGCAGTACTTC. Its protein is CASSSVAGLGYEQYF. Full variable domain (missing parts from reference TRBV5-1 and TRBJ2-7): KAGVTQTPRYLIKTRGQQVTLSCSPISGHRSVSWYQQTPGQGLQFLFEYFSETQRNKGNFPGRFSGRQFSNSRSEMNVSTLELGDSALYLCASSSVAGLGYEQYFGPGTRLTVT.

The chain has TRBV2 and TRBJ1-3, with D tentatively TRBD1 (5 bases). This CDR3 spans 15 amino acids. CDR1 is SNHLY, CDR2 FYNNEI, per germline. V was cut by 5 bases and J by 4 bases, with 15 bases left in between. CDR3 region: CASSYSPGQGNTIYF. CDR3 sequence (DNA): TGTGCCAGCAGTTACTCTCCGGGGCAAGGAAACACCATATATTTT.

The V gene is TRBV18, the J gene TRBJ1-4; no firm D call. This CDR3 is 14 amino acids long. The V and J ends lost 3 bases and 7 bases respectively, with 12 bases between them. The V gene's germline CDR1 is KGHSH and CDR2 LQKENI. The CDR3 protein is CASSPRLSAEKLFF. The CDR3 DNA follows: TGTGCCAGCTCACCTCGGCTATCAGCTGAAAAACTGTTTTTT.

The V and J genes are TRBV2 and TRBJ2-7, with D perhaps TRBD1 or TRBD2 (7 bases each). The ends were cut back, 7 bases at V and 2 bases at J, with 30 bases in the middle. This CDR3 spans 19 amino acids. The germline V gene encodes CDR1 SNHLY and CDR2 FYNNEI. The CDR3 sequence is CASTPRGSPLAVSPYEQYF. The DNA of the CDR3 is TGTGCCAGCACCCCCAGGGGGTCTCCTCTAGCGGTTAGCCCCTACGAGCAGTACTTC.

Ten or more counts support this clonotype. The rearrangement links TRBV12-3 or TRBV12-4 to TRBJ1-1; the D is unclear. CDR3 length equals 13 residues. The V end was cut by 7 bases, the J end by 1 base, with 10 bases between. CDR3 DNA sequence: TGTGCCAGCACTAAACGGGAGAACACTGAAGCTTTCTTT. It translates to CASTKRENTEAFF.

This clonotype was observed many times. The CDR3 nucleotides read TGTGCCAGCAGTGAGAAATCGGCTGGAGACGAGCAGTACTTC. Amino acid sequence: CASSEKSAGDEQYF. The chain employs TRBV6-1 and TRBJ2-7, with no clear D. V shed 3 bases and J shed 5 bases, with 14 bases lying between them. The CDR3 loop spans 14 amino acids. The germline gives CDR1 MNHNS, CDR2 SASEGT.

This clonotype was counted only a few times. V is TRBV6-1 and J is TRBJ2-7; TRBD2 might be the D (5 bases). Between the trimmed V and J ends, which lost 6 bases and 7 bases, there was a span of 19 bases. The CDR3 extends over 14 amino acids. Germline V gives CDR1 MNHNS, CDR2 SASEGT. Here the CDR3 DNA reads TGTGCCAGCAGACGATTGGGAGAGGCGAAGGAGCAGTACTTC. It specifies CASRRLGEAKEQYF.

The chain uses TRBV4-1 and TRBJ2-3, with TRBD2 as a possible D gene (5 bases). V lost 2 bases and J 14 bases, leaving 14 bases between the germline ends. The CDR3 runs 12 residues. The V gene's germline CDR1 is MGHRA and CDR2 YSYEKL. The CDR3, as DNA: TGCGCCAGCAGCCAATCCGGGAATGACCCGTATTTT. Its protein is CASSQSGNDPYF.

This clonotype came up many times. The gene calls are TRBV5-1 and TRBJ2-1; D not certain. CDR1 is SGHRS, CDR2 YFSETQ, per germline. The germline V and J ends were trimmed by 0 bases and 8 bases, with 6 bases remaining between them. The CDR3 length is 12 residues. CDR3 protein: CASSLALDEQFF. The CDR3 nucleotides are TGCGCCAGCAGCTTGGCCTTGGATGAGCAGTTCTTC.

The sample holds many counts of this clonotype. A much larger clone lies one base from this, so it may be a read error. The rearrangement links TRBV28 to TRBJ2-2, with unresolved D. Between the trimmed V and J ends, which lost 2 bases and 3 bases, there was a span of 1 base. The CDR3 loop spans 12 amino acids. CDR1 and CDR2 from the germline V gene are MDHEN and SYDVKM. CDR3 bases: TGTGCCAGCAGTTTACACACCGGGGAGCTGTTTTTT. It yields the protein CASSLHTGELFF.

This clonotype was seen many times. V is TRBV2 and J is TRBJ2-2; TRBD1 matches 9 bases. The trim removed 7 bases at V and 2 bases at J, leaving 5 bases unmatched. Germline V gives CDR1 SNHLY, CDR2 FYNNEI. The CDR3 sequence is 15 residues long. CDR3 in amino acids: CASTGTGSNTGELFF. The DNA of the CDR3 is TGTGCCAGCACAGGGACAGGGAGCAACACCGGGGAGCTGTTTTTT.

The V call is TRBV5-1, the J call TRBJ1-5; D might be TRBD1 (5 bases). Germline V gene sequence: CDR1 SGHRS, CDR2 YFSETQ. This CDR3 spans 17 amino acids. Trimming removed 0 bases from V and 4 bases from J, with 17 bases in between. For the CDR3, the DNA is TGCGCCAGCAGCTTGGATACGGTTGACAGTCCAAATCAGCCCCAGCATTTT. Protein product: CASSLDTVDSPNQPQHF.

This clonotype appeared a single time. The rearrangement uses TRBV6-9 and TRBJ2-5; D call uncertain. CDR1 and CDR2 (germline): MNHGY, SVAAGI. The CDR3 extends over 13 amino acids. Deletions cut 3 bases from V and 5 bases from J, with 10 bases between. In DNA, the CDR3 is TGTGCCAGCAGTTACTCCCAGAGGGAGACCCAGTACTTC. Its protein is CASSYSQRETQYF.

This clonotype was seen only a few times. The chain employs TRBV25-1 and TRBJ1-1; 7 positions match TRBD1. Germline assignment: CDR1 MGHDK and CDR2 SYGVNS. The J segment lost 7 bases and the V segment lost 3 bases, leaving 11 bases of the junction unmatched. The CDR3 spans 15 residues. CDR3 nucleotide sequence: TGTGCCAGCAGTGAGCTGGCAGGGGGGGCCGTTGAAGCTTTCTTT. Translating it yields CASSELAGGAVEAFF.

This clonotype has ten or more counts. The rearrangement uses TRBV10-3 and TRBJ1-2; D uncertain. CDR3 length: 13 residues. Trimming took 8 bases from V and 8 from J, leaving 18 bases between them. Per the germline V gene, CDR1 is ENHRY and CDR2 is SYGVKD. The CDR3 loop reads CAIGLTALDGYTF. In nucleotides, the CDR3 is TGTGCCATCGGACTGACCGCGTTGGACGGCTACACCTTC.

This clonotype was seen at least ten times. The rearrangement uses TRBV12-3 or TRBV12-4 and TRBJ2-7; D might be TRBD1 or TRBD2, each matching 5 bases. This CDR3 is built from 15 residues. V lost 5 bases and J 6 bases, leaving 20 bases between the germline ends. In DNA, the CDR3 is TGTGCCAGCAGTCCCCGGGACCTCGCATCATCCGAGCAGTACTTC. This gives the protein CASSPRDLASSEQYF.

In this sample, this clonotype turned up many times. This sequence joins TRBV28 and TRBJ1-5, with 7 positions matching TRBD1. Germline values: CDR1 MDHEN, CDR2 SYDVKM. The CDR3 spans 14 residues. The ends lost 6 bases at V and 0 bases at J; junction bases unmatched: 2. This CDR3 reads CASRAGGSNQPQHF. CDR3 coding DNA: TGTGCCAGCAGGGCAGGGGGTAGCAATCAGCCCCAGCATTTT.